This TCR beta chain was captured by sequencing in a study of blood T cell repertoires in COVID-19. Turning to the study itself: Samples came from the United States, Italy and Spain, spanning acute and convalescent COVID-19. T cells, B-cell-depleted T cells, or PBMCs provided the cDNA or gDNA that served as material.

This CDR3 contains 15 residues. The V gene's germline CDR1 is SQVTM and CDR2 ANQGSEA. V dropped 5 bases and J dropped 5; count of bases not matched to a gene: 13. In the authors' workflow: Amplification with reference gene primers provided the estimates of nucleated cell counts. Only in-frame clones appear in the TCRdb table, and some are missing; sequencing was by immunoSEQ multiplex PCR. That table supplies the V and J calls and clone size; D and trimming were determined from the DNA. The sample contains roughly 80,000 clones, approximately 78% of which appear only once. The receptor was derived from a human donor in a cohort sampled during active COVID-19. The sample taken for sequencing was peripheral blood. V gene TRBV29-1 combines with J gene TRBJ1-2; 8 positions match TRBD1. CDR3 sequence: CSVTRSGQGGYGYTF. The CDR3 DNA reads as TGCAGCGTTACGCGCTCCGGACAGGGTGGTTATGGCTACACCTTC. Supplemented by reference TRBV29-1 and TRBJ1-2, the full variable domain reads SAVISQKPSRDICQRGTSLTIQCQVDSQVTMMFWYRQQPGQSLTLIATANQGSEATYESGFVIDKFPISRPNLTFSTLTVSNMSPEDSSIYLCSVTRSGQGGYGYTFGSGTRLTVV.